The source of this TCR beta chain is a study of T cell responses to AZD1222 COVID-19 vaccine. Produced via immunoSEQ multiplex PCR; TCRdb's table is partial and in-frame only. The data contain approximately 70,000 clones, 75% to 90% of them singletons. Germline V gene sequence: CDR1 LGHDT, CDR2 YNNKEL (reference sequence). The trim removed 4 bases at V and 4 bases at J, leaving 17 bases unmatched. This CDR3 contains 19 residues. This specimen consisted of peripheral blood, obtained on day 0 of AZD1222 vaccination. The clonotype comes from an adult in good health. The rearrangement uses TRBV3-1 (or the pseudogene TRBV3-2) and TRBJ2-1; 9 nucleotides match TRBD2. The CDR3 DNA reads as TGTGCCAGCAGCCTAAGAGGGGTCGAGGCGGGAGGGGGATACAATGAGCAGTTCTTC. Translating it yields CASSLRGVEAGGGYNEQFF.